This TCR beta chain was obtained from a study of cytomegalovirus exposure and HLA in healthy donors. With respect to this clone: Its specificity is not known.

Study-level findings and limits: Reports state that TCR beta sequences accurately predicted most subjects' HLA-A and HLA-B alleles. It was reported that the classifier diagnosed cytomegalovirus status with high specificity and sensitivity in both the original and validation cohorts.

The PCR had 60 Vbeta and 13 Jbeta primers. Sequencing was performed with immunoSEQ multiplex PCR; in TCRdb, only in-frame clones are kept and a portion is missing. The repertoire includes around 85,000 clones, 75% to 85% of them detected once, and roughly 32% sits in the top ten. The CDR3 totals 13 residues. The germline gives CDR1 SQVTM, CDR2 ANQGSEA. Trimming left V 2 bases short and J 7 bases short, with 9 bases between. The sequence was obtained from a man aged 50-60 years in good health and CMV-seropositive. The gene calls are TRBV29-1 and TRBJ2-6, with D possibly being TRBD1 (5 bases). Source material: PBMCs. The CDR3 region is CSVESTGANVLTF. The CDR3 nucleotides are TGCAGCGTTGAAAGCACAGGCGCCAACGTCCTGACTTTC.